This T cell receptor beta chain originates from a study of PD-L1 blockade in urothelial cancer. Overall study context: Blood was evaluated 3 weeks (second dose) and 6 weeks after therapy began.

Time point indicated: pretreatment peripheral blood. The diagnosis in patients was locally advanced or metastatic urothelial carcinoma. The repertoire was sequenced with immunoSEQ multiplex PCR; TCRdb's copy has only in-frame clones and lacks some. Of 85,000 to 95,000 clones listed, 89% are singletons. J was trimmed by 2 bases and V by 3 bases; bases with no gene match: 3. The CDR3 covers 15 residues. In germline, CDR1 is SGHRS, CDR2 YFSETQ. Points from the study as a whole: Where pretreatment blood TCR clonality fell below the median, better survival was predicted.

With regard to this clone: Its antigen remains unidentified.

The clonotype comes from a woman older than 75 with urothelial cancer. The source material was PBMCs, sampled around atezolizumab (anti-PD-L1) treatment. The genes are TRBV5-1 and TRBJ1-5, with TRBD1 identical over 9 bases. The CDR3 sequence: CASSSTGGGNQPQHF. For the CDR3, the DNA is TGCGCCAGCAGCTCTACAGGGGGCGGCAATCAGCCCCAGCATTTT.